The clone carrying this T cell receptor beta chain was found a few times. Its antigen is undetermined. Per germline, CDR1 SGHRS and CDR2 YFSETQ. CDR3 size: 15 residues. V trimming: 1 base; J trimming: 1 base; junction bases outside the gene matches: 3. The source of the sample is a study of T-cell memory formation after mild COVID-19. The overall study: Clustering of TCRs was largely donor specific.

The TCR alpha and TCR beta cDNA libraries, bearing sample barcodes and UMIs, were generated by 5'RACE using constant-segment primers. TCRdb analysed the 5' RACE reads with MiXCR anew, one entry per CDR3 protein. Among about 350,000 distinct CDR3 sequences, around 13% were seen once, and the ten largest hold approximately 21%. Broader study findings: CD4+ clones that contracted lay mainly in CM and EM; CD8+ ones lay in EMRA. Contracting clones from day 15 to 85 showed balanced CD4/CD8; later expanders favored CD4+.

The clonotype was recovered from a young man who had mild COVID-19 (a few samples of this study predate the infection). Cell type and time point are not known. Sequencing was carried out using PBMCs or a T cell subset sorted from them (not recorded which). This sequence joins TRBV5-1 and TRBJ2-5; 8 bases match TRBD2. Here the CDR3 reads CASSLSAGGQETQYF. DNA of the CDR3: TGCGCCAGCAGCTTGTCGGCGGGGGGCCAAGAGACCCAGTACTTC.